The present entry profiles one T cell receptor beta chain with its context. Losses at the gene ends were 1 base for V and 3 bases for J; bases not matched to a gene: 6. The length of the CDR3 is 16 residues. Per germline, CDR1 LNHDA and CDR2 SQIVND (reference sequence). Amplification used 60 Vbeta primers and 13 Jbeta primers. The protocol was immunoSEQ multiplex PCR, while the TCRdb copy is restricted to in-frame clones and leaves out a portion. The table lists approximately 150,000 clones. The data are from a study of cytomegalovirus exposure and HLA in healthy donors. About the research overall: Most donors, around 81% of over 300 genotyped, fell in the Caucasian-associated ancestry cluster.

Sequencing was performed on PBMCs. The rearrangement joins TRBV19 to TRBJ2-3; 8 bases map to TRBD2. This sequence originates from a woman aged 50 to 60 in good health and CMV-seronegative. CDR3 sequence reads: CASSIGPAGATDTQYF. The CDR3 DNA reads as TGTGCCAGTAGTATAGGTCCAGCGGGGGCGACAGATACGCAGTATTTT.